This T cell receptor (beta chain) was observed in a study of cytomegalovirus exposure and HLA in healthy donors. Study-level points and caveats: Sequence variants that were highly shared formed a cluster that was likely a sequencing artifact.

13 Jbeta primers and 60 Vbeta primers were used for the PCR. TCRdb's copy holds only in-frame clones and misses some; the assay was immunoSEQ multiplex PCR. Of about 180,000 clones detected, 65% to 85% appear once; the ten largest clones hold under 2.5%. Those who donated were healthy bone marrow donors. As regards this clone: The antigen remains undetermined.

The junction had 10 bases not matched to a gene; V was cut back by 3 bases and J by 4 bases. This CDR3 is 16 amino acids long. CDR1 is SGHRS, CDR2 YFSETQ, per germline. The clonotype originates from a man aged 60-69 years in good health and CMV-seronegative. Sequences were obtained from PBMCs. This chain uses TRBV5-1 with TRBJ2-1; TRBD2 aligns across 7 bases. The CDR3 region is CASSSTGGGGYNEQFF. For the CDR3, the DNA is TGCGCCAGCAGCTCAACCGGCGGGGGTGGATACAATGAGCAGTTCTTC.